Shown below are 22 T cell receptor beta chains from a single sample sequenced in a study of T cell responses to AZD1222 COVID-19 vaccine. Some clones are missing from TCRdb's copy, which holds only in-frame ones; the method was immunoSEQ multiplex PCR. The table lists 130,000 to 150,000 clones, around nine tenths of them singletons, with about 5% in the top ten. The source material was peripheral blood, sampled on day 0 of AZD1222 vaccination. The receptors were gathered from an adult in good health.

The chain employs TRBV4-1 and TRBJ2-2, with D unclear. This CDR3 comprises 18 residues. Trimming pared 4 bases from V and 6 bases from J, leaving 24 bases between. Looked up from germline, CDR1 is MGHRA and CDR2 is YSYEKL. Here the CDR3 DNA reads TGCGCCAGCAGCCCGTCTCCCCTGTTGTCCCCTAGGGCCGGGGAGCTGTTTTTT. Translating it yields CASSPSPLLSPRAGELFF.

This chain uses TRBV21-1 with TRBJ1-5; the table's D call TRBD1 went unverified against the DNA. TRBV21-1 is marked as a pseudogene. The CDR3 loop spans 19 amino acids. CDR3 amino acids: CASSKVGSWTGRRDQPQHF. The CDR3 nucleotides read TGTGCCAGCAGCAAAGTCGGTTCATGGACAGGGAGGAGAGATCAGCCCCAGCATTTT.

The V and J genes are TRBV12-3 or TRBV12-4 and TRBJ1-1, with 7 bases that match TRBD1. V was clipped by 8 bases and J by 0 bases; unmatched bases: 3. CDR3 size: 13 residues. The DNA of the CDR3 is TGTGCCAGCGGGGGACAGCTGAACACTGAAGCTTTCTTT. It encodes CASGGQLNTEAFF.

The chain couples TRBV21-1 to TRBJ2-5; TRBD2, as called in the table, went unchecked against the DNA. TRBV21-1 is an annotated pseudogene. The CDR3 has 18 residues. CDR3 coding DNA: TGTGCCAGCAGCAAAGAAAGGTCTAGCGGGAGTAAGTCCCCCGTCAGGAACTTC. It yields the protein CASSKERSSGSKSPVRNF.

V and J are TRBV12-2 and TRBJ2-7. TRBV12-2 is a documented pseudogene. The CDR3 covers 16 residues. DNA for the CDR3: TGTGCAAGTCGCTTCCGAGGACCCCAACCCCCATACGAGCAGTACTTC. This encodes CASRFRGPQPPYEQYF.

This sequence joins TRBV24-1 and TRBJ2-1; 13 positions agree with TRBD2. The CDR3 extends over 16 amino acids. The germline gives CDR1 KGHDR, CDR2 SFDVKD. Germline trimming cut 2 bases from V and 8 bases from J; bases unmatched to any gene: 5. CDR3 sequence: CATSDYTSGRGHEQFF. The CDR3 region has the DNA TGTGCCACCAGTGATTACACTAGCGGGAGGGGCCATGAGCAGTTCTTC.

V and J are TRBV5-1 and TRBJ2-1, with 13 bases fitting TRBD2. The V gene end was trimmed by 4 bases and the J gene end by 0 bases; junction bases not matched to a gene: 7. CDR1 and CDR2 from the germline V gene are SGHRS and YFSETQ. CDR3 size: 18 residues. The CDR3 region has the DNA TGCGCCAGCAGCCGGGGGACTAGCGGGGCGACCTCCTACAATGAGCAGTTCTTC. It is translated as CASSRGTSGATSYNEQFF.

The J gene is TRBJ1-5, the V gene TRBV3-1 (or the pseudogene TRBV3-2), with D perhaps TRBD1 (5 bases). Germline V gives CDR1 LGHDT, CDR2 YNNKEL (reference sequence). The germline V and J ends were trimmed by 5 bases and 6 bases, with 17 bases remaining between them. The CDR3 extends over 15 amino acids. The CDR3 loop is CASSTGVGKGQPQHF. The CDR3 coding sequence is TGTGCCAGCAGCACGGGGGTGGGTAAGGGTCAGCCCCAGCATTTT.

This chain links TRBV16 with TRBJ1-3; D not certain. The germline V gene encodes CDR1 KGHSY and CDR2 FQNENV. V dropped 2 bases and J dropped 2 bases, with 13 bases sitting between them. This CDR3 is built from 16 residues. CDR3 in amino acids: CASSQGLTDTGNTIYF. Written as DNA, the CDR3 is TGTGCCAGCAGCCAAGGTTTAACAGACACTGGAAACACCATATATTTT. The full variable domain, its missing parts supplied by reference TRBV16 and TRBJ1-3, is GEEVAQTPKHLVRGEGQKAKLYCAPIKGHSYVFWYQQVLKNEFKFLISFQNENVFDETGMPKERFSAKCLPNSPCSLEIQATKLEDSAVYFCASSQGLTDTGNTIYFGEGSWLTVV.

The chain uses TRBV7-8 and TRBJ1-1; TRBD1 might be the D (6 bases). Per germline, CDR1 SGHVS and CDR2 FQNEAQ. CDR3 length: 14 amino acids. V was shortened by 1 base and J by 5 bases, with 11 bases between the two germline ends. CDR3 protein: CASSLGEGVTEAFF. CDR3 nucleotides: TGTGCCAGCAGCTTAGGGGAGGGGGTGACTGAAGCTTTCTTT. The entire variable domain, with the rest obtained from reference TRBV7-8 and TRBJ1-1, is as follows: GAGVSQSPRYKVAKRGQDVALRCDPISGHVSLFWYQQALGQGPEFLTYFQNEAQLDKSGLPSDRFFAERPEGSVSTLKIQRTQQEDSAVYLCASSLGEGVTEAFFGQGTRLTVV.

The V and J genes are TRBV2 and TRBJ2-1; D not resolved. This CDR3 contains 12 residues. V gave up 6 bases and J gave up 8 bases, with 11 bases separating them. The germline V gene has CDR1 SNHLY and CDR2 FYNNEI. CDR3 nucleotides: TGTGCCAGCAGATCAATAGGCGATGAGCAGTTCTTC. Protein: CASRSIGDEQFF. The full variable domain, in which reference TRBV2 and TRBJ2-1 provide the parts outside the CDR3, is EPEVTQTPSHQVTQMGQEVILRCVPISNHLYFYWYRQILGQKVEFLVSFYNNEISEKSEIFDDQFSVERPDGSNFTLKIRSTKLEDSAMYFCASRSIGDEQFFGPGTRLTVL.

This chain uses TRBV10-3 with TRBJ1-2; the D is unclear. The germline V and J ends were trimmed by 3 bases and 8 bases, with 10 bases remaining between them. The CDR3 has 12 amino acids. Germline V gene lookup returns CDR1 ENHRY and CDR2 SYGVKD. CDR3 bases: TGTGCCATCAGTGATTCTCCTGAGGGCTACACCTTC. It codes for CAISDSPEGYTF.

The V and J genes are TRBV4-3 and TRBJ2-5; D remains unclear. This CDR3 contains 16 residues. Trimming removed 0 bases at V and 3 bases at J, with 14 bases between. CDR1 is LGHNA and CDR2 is YSLEER in the germline V gene. CDR3 amino acids: CASSQDKGLGKETQYF. The CDR3 DNA reads TGCGCCAGCAGCCAAGATAAAGGGTTGGGTAAAGAGACCCAGTACTTC.

This clone was seen just once. This chain links TRBV12-3 or TRBV12-4 with TRBJ1-4; D is unclear. The CDR3 has 13 amino acids. V lost 5 bases, J lost 4 bases, and 8 bases lay in between. The CDR3 protein is CASSRLLNEKLFF. The CDR3 DNA is TGTGCCAGCAGTAGGCTCCTTAATGAAAAACTGTTTTTT.

The rearrangement joins TRBV28 to TRBJ1-1; TRBD1 matches at 8 bases. This CDR3 is built from 14 residues. With V trimmed by 1 base and J by 7 bases, 5 bases remained unmatched. The germline V gene has CDR1 MDHEN and CDR2 SYDVKM. The CDR3, as DNA: TGTGCCAGCAGTTTATCCACAGGGGGTCTTGAAGCTTTCTTT. It yields the protein CASSLSTGGLEAFF. Full variable domain (remainder filled in from reference TRBV28 and TRBJ1-1): DVKVTQSSRYLVKRTGEKVFLECVQDMDHENMFWYRQDPGLGLRLIYFSYDVKMKEKGDIPEGYSVSREKKERFSLILESASTNQTSMYLCASSLSTGGLEAFFGQGTRLTVV.

V and J are TRBV4-1 and TRBJ2-1; TRBD2 agrees at 10 bases. This CDR3 has 16 residues. Germline CDR1 reads MGHRA; CDR2 reads YSYEKL. After removal of 2 bases from V and 3 bases from J, the junction contained 4 bases not matched to a gene. CDR3 region: CASSQSSSGSYNEQFF. As DNA, the CDR3 is TGCGCCAGCAGCCAAAGTTCTAGCGGGAGCTACAATGAGCAGTTCTTC.

The chain joins TRBV7-3 to TRBJ1-2, with D uncertain. CDR1 is SGHTA, CDR2 FQGTGA, per germline. The CDR3 contains 15 residues. The V end was cut by 5 bases, the J end by 2 bases, with 15 bases between. The CDR3 DNA is TGTGCCAGCAGCCCAGGCATGGGGAGGAACTATGGCTACACCTTC. This encodes CASSPGMGRNYGYTF.

This sequence joins TRBV25-1 and TRBJ2-5, with D perhaps TRBD2 (5 bases). The germline CDR1 and CDR2 sequences are MGHDK and SYGVNS. Trimming cost V 4 bases and J 5 bases, with 8 bases left between them. The CDR3 spans 12 residues. The CDR3 bases are TGTGCCAGCAGTGCTGGGGAGGAGACCCAGTACTTC. It encodes CASSAGEETQYF.

The gene calls are TRBV15 and TRBJ2-2; D is unresolved. CDR1 is LNHNV and CDR2 is YYDKDF in the germline V gene (reference sequence). The CDR3 spans 12 residues. The V gene lost 7 bases and the J gene lost 2 bases, with 5 bases spanning the gap. The CDR3 loop reads CATTENTGELFF. For the CDR3, the DNA is TGTGCCACCACAGAAAACACCGGGGAGCTGTTTTTT.

This sequence joins TRBV4-1 and TRBJ2-3; 7 positions agree with TRBD1. This CDR3 has 17 amino acids. V trimming: 6 bases; J trimming: 3 bases; junction bases outside the gene matches: 15. Germline V CDR1 and CDR2: MGHRA, YSYEKL. CDR3 amino acids: CASSPYLQGTSTDTQYF. CDR3 sequence (DNA): TGCGCCAGCAGTCCCTACCTACAGGGGACGAGTACAGATACGCAGTATTTT.

The rearrangement joins TRBV3-1 (or the pseudogene TRBV3-2) to TRBJ2-1; 10 bases match TRBD2. The CDR3 is 18 residues long. Looked up from germline, CDR1 is LGHDT and CDR2 is YNNKEL (reference sequence). The J segment lost 4 bases and the V segment lost 1 base, leaving 10 bases of the junction unmatched. Written as DNA, the CDR3 is TGTGCCAGCAGCCAAGTTGAGGAAGCGGGAGGGAGGTACAATGAGCAGTTCTTC. It yields the protein CASSQVEEAGGRYNEQFF.

A single count supports this clone. V is TRBV27 and J is TRBJ1-5, with D uncertain. Germline CDR1 reads MNHEY; CDR2 reads SMNVEV (reference sequence). This CDR3 has 15 amino acids. The ends were cut back, 5 bases at V and 1 base at J, with 12 bases in the middle. CDR3 protein: CASSPTGSSNQPQHF. The CDR3 DNA reads as TGTGCCAGCAGTCCCACCGGGTCGAGCAATCAGCCCCAGCATTTT.